Listed below are T cell receptor beta chains from one sample, sequenced in a study of CD8+ T cells in alopecia areata. Using immunoSEQ multiplex PCR, the repertoire was profiled, and TCRdb retains in-frame clones only, with some absent. The sample yields about 200,000 clones, about 62% seen once. The input for sequencing was CD4+ T cells sorted from blood, taken at week 24, from a patient treated with tofacitinib. The origin of the receptors is a human donor with alopecia areata. CDR3s include the opening cysteine and the closing phenylalanine or tryptophan. D genes are given only for firm matches. Not every row has a clone size; where given, it reads once, few, many or a size class.

v_gene	j_gene	d_gene	abundance	CDR3aa	CDR3nt
TRBV7-9	TRBJ2-1	.	few	CASSSSENNEQFF	TGTGCCAGCAGCTCGTCGGAAAACAATGAGCAGTTCTTC
TRBV6-6	TRBJ1-1	TRBD1	.	CASARGTGAEAFF	TGTGCCAGCGCTCGTGGGACAGGGGCTGAAGCTTTCTTT
TRBV20-1	TRBJ2-7	.	.	CSARASVEQYF	TGCAGTGCTAGAGCCTCAGTCGAGCAGTACTTC
TRBV9	TRBJ2-3	.	.	CASSVTQSTDTQYF	TGTGCCAGCAGCGTAACGCAATCTACAGATACGCAGTATTTT
TRBV2	TRBJ2-7	.	few	CASGVSYEQYF	TGTGCCAGCGGGGTTTCTTACGAGCAGTACTTC
TRBV9	TRBJ1-1	.	.	CASSVGTVNTEAFF	TGTGCCAGCAGCGTAGGGACGGTGAACACTGAAGCTTTCTTT
TRBV9	TRBJ1-2	TRBD1	.	CASGEGTGWGYTF	TGTGCCAGCGGAGAAGGGACAGGGTGGGGCTACACCTTC
TRBV4-1	TRBJ1-2	.	.	CASSQDPFGSSEAVGYTF	TGCGCCAGCAGCCAAGACCCTTTCGGCAGCTCTGAGGCGGTTGGCTACACCTTC
TRBV5-1	TRBJ2-1	TRBD2	.	CASSPGGTSGGFTGEQFF	TGCGCCAGCAGCCCGGGCGGGACTAGCGGGGGGTTTACCGGTGAGCAGTTCTTC
TRBV28	TRBJ2-2	.	few	CASTPAYGGHGELFF	TGTGCCAGCACTCCAGCCTATGGGGGGCACGGGGAGCTGTTTTTT
TRBV27	TRBJ1-1	TRBD1	.	CASRGGGGEGTEAFF	TGTGCCAGCCGCGGAGGGGGCGGAGAGGGCACTGAAGCTTTCTTT
TRBV7-2	TRBJ2-7	TRBD2	.	CASSLAGSGGPSEQYF	TGTGCCAGCAGCTTAGCGGGCAGCGGGGGGCCGTCCGAGCAGTACTTC
TRBV4-1	TRBJ2-1	.	.	CASSQSQNLNEQFF	TGCGCCAGCAGCCAGAGTCAGAACTTGAATGAGCAGTTCTTC
TRBV7-3	TRBJ2-6	.	.	CASSVSSGANVLTF	TGTGCCAGCAGTGTCTCGTCTGGGGCCAACGTCCTGACTTTC
TRBV30	TRBJ2-5	.	.	CAWSVGGETQYF	TGTGCCTGGAGTGTAGGCGGGGAGACCCAGTACTTC
TRBV18	TRBJ1-1	TRBD1	.	CASSPGDRGRDTEAFF	TGTGCCAGCTCACCAGGCGACAGGGGGCGGGACACTGAAGCTTTCTTT
TRBV28	TRBJ2-5	.	few	CASSSHRIGGEREGTQYF	TGTGCCAGCAGTTCTCATCGGATTGGGGGCGAAAGGGAAGGGACCCAGTACTTC
TRBV5-6	TRBJ1-3	.	.	CASSLVSGAPGNTIYF	TGTGCCAGCAGCTTGGTGAGCGGGGCGCCTGGAAACACCATATATTTT
TRBV29-1	TRBJ2-5	.	.	CSAASVRETQYF	TGCAGCGCAGCTAGTGTTAGGGAGACCCAGTACTTC